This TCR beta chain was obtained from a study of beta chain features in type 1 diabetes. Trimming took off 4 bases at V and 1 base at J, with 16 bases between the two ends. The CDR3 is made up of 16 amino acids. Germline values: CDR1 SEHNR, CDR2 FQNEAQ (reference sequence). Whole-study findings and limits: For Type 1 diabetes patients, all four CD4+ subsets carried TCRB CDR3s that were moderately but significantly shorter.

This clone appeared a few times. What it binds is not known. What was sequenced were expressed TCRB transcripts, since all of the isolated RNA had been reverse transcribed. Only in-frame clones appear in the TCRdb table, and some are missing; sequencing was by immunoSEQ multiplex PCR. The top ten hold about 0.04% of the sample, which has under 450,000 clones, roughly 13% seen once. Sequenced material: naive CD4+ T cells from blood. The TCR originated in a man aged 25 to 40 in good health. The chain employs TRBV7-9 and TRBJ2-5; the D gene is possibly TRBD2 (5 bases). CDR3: CASSSRYPSTQETQYF. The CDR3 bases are TGTGCCAGCAGCTCTAGATATCCTAGCACCCAAGAGACCCAGTACTTC.